Shown below are 9 T cell receptor beta chains from a single sample sequenced in a study of T cell changes during pregnancy in multiple sclerosis. The assay was immunoSEQ multiplex PCR, and TCRdb's table has in-frame clones only and misses some. The sample shows tens of thousands of clones, under 95% of them seen only once. The starting material was CD4+ T cells from peripheral blood mononuclear cells, obtained in the third trimester of pregnancy. The receptors shown here come from a female donor in good health, enrolled as a control in a pregnancy study.

The V and J genes are TRBV28 and TRBJ2-7, with 11 bases lining up with TRBD1. This CDR3 is built from 14 residues. Germline values: CDR1 MDHEN, CDR2 SYDVKM. J lost 6 bases, V lost 6 bases, and 7 bases had no gene match. In DNA, the CDR3 is TGTGCCAGCAGCCAGAGCGGGACAGGGGGCGAGCAGTACTTC. It encodes CASSQSGTGGEQYF.

The chain combines TRBV11-1 with TRBJ2-2; D perhaps matches TRBD2 (6 bases). Looked up from germline, CDR1 is SGHAT and CDR2 is FQDESV (reference sequence). V was cut by 5 bases and J by 2 bases, with 15 bases left in between. The CDR3 has 16 amino acids. The CDR3 DNA reads TGTGCCAGCAGCGAACGCGGGACTTACAACACCGGGGAGCTGTTTTTT. Amino acid sequence: CASSERGTYNTGELFF.

The J gene is TRBJ2-2, the V gene TRBV11-1; 7 positions match TRBD1. The ends lost 5 bases at V and 0 bases at J; junction bases unmatched: 9. This CDR3 is 17 amino acids long. Germline V gives CDR1 SGHAT, CDR2 FQDESV (reference sequence). CDR3 residues: CASSRLTGNANTGELFF. The CDR3 DNA reads as TGTGCCAGCAGCCGCTTGACAGGGAACGCGAACACCGGGGAGCTGTTTTTT.

This clone came up a few times. The chain is built from TRBV28 and TRBJ1-1; tentatively, D is TRBD1 (6 bases). The germline CDR1 and CDR2 sequences are MDHEN and SYDVKM. The CDR3 contains 11 residues. V gave up 6 bases and J gave up 8 bases, with 10 bases separating them. The CDR3 coding sequence is TGTGCCAGCAGGGTAGACAGGGAAGCTTTCTTT. Amino acid sequence: CASRVDREAFF.

V and J are TRBV6-1 and TRBJ2-3; D is unclear. Germline V CDR1 and CDR2: MNHNS, SASEGT. V gave up 0 bases and J gave up 0 bases, with 13 bases separating them. CDR3 length: 17 amino acids. CDR3 loop: CASSEAQTVGSTDTQYF. The CDR3, as DNA: TGTGCCAGCAGTGAAGCGCAAACAGTTGGTAGCACAGATACGCAGTATTTT.

The rearrangement joins TRBV5-5 to TRBJ2-2; 11 bases match TRBD2. The CDR3 has 16 residues. The J segment lost 5 bases and the V segment lost 1 base, leaving 4 bases of the junction unmatched. Germline CDR1 SGHKS, CDR2 YYEKEE (reference sequence). DNA for the CDR3: TGTGCCAGCAGCTTGAGGCTAGCGGGAGGAACCGGGGAGCTGTTTTTT. It specifies CASSLRLAGGTGELFF.

This rearrangement joins TRBV4-1 to TRBJ1-2; 11 nucleotides line up with TRBD1. The trim removed 4 bases at V and 7 bases at J, leaving 8 bases unmatched. Germline loops: CDR1 MGHRA, CDR2 YSYEKL. This CDR3 spans 15 amino acids. CDR3 sequence reads: CASSPGQGVMAGYTF. CDR3 bases: TGCGCCAGCAGCCCGGGACAGGGGGTCATGGCTGGCTACACCTTC.

This clone was observed once. CDR3 in amino acids: CASGLVLGAGTDTQYF. CDR3 bases: TGTGCTAGTGGTTTGGTACTGGGGGCTGGCACAGATACGCAGTATTTT. The chain employs TRBV12-5 and TRBJ2-3, with D perhaps matching TRBD1 (6 bases). V was clipped by 0 bases and J by 1 base, with 11 bases between them. Per germline, CDR1 LGHNT and CDR2 FRNRAP. This CDR3 has 16 residues.

The V call is TRBV19, the J call TRBJ2-3, with 7 bases identical to TRBD2. The germline V gene has CDR1 LNHDA and CDR2 SQIVND (reference sequence). V was pared by 5 bases and J by 0 bases, with 2 bases of the junction left unmatched. The CDR3 is 14 amino acids. The CDR3 DNA reads TGTGCCAGTAGTCCACTAGCGAGCACAGATACGCAGTATTTT. As protein: CASSPLASTDTQYF.